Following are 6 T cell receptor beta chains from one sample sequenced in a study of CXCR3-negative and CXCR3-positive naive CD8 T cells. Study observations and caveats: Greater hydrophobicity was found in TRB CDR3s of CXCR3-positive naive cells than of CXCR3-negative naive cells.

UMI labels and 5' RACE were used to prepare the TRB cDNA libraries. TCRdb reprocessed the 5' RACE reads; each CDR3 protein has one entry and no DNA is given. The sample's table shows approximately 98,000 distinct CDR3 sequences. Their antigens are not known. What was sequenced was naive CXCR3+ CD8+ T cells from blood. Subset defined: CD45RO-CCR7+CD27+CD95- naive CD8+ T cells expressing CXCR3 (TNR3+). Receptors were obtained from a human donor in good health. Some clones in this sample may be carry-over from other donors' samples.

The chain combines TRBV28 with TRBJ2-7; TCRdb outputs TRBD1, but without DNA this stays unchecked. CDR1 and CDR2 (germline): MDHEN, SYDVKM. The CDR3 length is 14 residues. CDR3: CASSFGTGNYEQYF. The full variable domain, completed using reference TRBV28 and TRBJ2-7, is DVKVTQSSRYLVKRTGEKVFLECVQDMDHENMFWYRQDPGLGLRLIYFSYDVKMKEKGDIPEGYSVSREKKERFSLILESASTNQTSMYLCASSFGTGNYEQYFGPGTRLTVT.

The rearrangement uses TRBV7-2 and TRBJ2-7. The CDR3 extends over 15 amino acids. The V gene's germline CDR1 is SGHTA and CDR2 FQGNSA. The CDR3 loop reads CASSLAPDSSYEQYF.

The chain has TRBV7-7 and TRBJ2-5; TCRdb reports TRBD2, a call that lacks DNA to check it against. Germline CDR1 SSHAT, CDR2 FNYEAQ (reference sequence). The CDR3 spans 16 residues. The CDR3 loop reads CASSFEAGGPLETQYF.

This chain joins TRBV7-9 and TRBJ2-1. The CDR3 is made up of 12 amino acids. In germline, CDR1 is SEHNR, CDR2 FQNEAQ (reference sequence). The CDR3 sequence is CASSFTVSEQFF.

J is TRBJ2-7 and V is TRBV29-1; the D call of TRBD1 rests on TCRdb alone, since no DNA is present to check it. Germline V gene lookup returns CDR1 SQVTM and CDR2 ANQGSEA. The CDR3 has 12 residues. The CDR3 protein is CSVEEGAYEQYF.

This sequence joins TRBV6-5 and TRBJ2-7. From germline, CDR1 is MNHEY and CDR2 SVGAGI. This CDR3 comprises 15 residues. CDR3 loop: CASSYSIPDTYEQYF.